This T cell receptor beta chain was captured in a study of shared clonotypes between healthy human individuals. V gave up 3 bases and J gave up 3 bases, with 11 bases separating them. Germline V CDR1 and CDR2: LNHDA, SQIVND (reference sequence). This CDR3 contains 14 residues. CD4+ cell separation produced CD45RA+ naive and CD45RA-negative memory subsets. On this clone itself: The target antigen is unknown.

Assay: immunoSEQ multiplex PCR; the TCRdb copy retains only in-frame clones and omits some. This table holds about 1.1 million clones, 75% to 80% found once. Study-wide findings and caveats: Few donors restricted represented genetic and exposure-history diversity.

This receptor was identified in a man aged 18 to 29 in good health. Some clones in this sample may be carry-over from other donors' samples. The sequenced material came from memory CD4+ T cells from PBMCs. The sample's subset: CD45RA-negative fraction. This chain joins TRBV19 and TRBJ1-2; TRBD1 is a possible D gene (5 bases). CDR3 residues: CASSMRGGDYGYTF. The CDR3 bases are TGTGCCAGTAGTATGAGGGGAGGCGACTATGGCTACACCTTC.